The rows below give T cell receptor beta chains drawn from one sample of a study of OX40 agonist ivuxolimab in advanced cancers. Using immunoSEQ multiplex PCR, the repertoire was profiled, and TCRdb retains in-frame clones only, with some absent. Of 65,000 to 75,000 clones in the sample, approximately 88% were seen once. The sample consisted of CD4+ or CD8+ T cells sorted from blood, taken in a trial of the OX40 agonist ivuxolimab. The origin of the receptors is an adult with an advanced solid tumor such as melanoma, head and neck, liver or kidney cancer. Each CDR3 is given with its conserved first and last residue. A D gene is named only where the DNA matches it firmly. For some rows the clone size is stated as once, few or many, or as a class when expanded; others skip it.

v_gene	abundance	j_gene	d_gene	CDR3nt	CDR3aa
TRBV6-5	-	TRBJ2-6	-	TGTGCCAGCAGCCAGTCTCGGGCCAACGTCCTGACTTTC	CASSQSRANVLTF
TRBV4-2	-	TRBJ1-5	TRBD1	TGTGCCAGCAGCCAAGAGGGGGACAGGGACCAGCCCCAGCATTTT	CASSQEGDRDQPQHF
TRBV28	-	TRBJ1-1	TRBD1	TGTGCCAGCAGGATTGGAGACAGGGGAAGTTCTGAAGCTTTCTTT	CASRIGDRGSSEAFF
TRBV11-3	-	TRBJ2-2	-	TGTGCCCGGAGAAGCGGTGGTGCCGGGGAGCTGTTTTTT	CARRSGGAGELFF
TRBV7-8	-	TRBJ2-5	-	TGTGCCAGCAGCTTAGTCCCCTACACGACAGAGACCCAGTACTTC	CASSLVPYTTETQYF
TRBV7-8	-	TRBJ1-4	-	TGTGCCAGCAGCTTAGTCGTGCTTGGGGGAAATGAAAAACTGTTTTTT	CASSLVVLGGNEKLFF
TRBV5-5	-	TRBJ1-4	-	TGTGCCAGCAGCCGAGACAGGATGTGGGATGAAAAACTGTTTTTT	CASSRDRMWDEKLFF
TRBV15	once	TRBJ2-7	TRBD2	TGTGCCACCAGCAGTGAGAGGACTAGCGGTTCCTACGAGCAGTACTTC	CATSSERTSGSYEQYF
TRBV19	-	TRBJ1-5	-	TGTGCCAGTAGTATAGGGGGGGTTTCGAGTCAGCCCCAGCATTTT	CASSIGGVSSQPQHF
TRBV28	-	TRBJ1-1	-	TGTGCCACGCTCCCGGCTAGTAGAGCTTTCTTT	CATLPASRAFF
TRBV7-2	-	TRBJ1-2	TRBD1	TGTGCCAGCAGGGCGGGACAGGGAGTGGGAGGCTATGGCTACACCTTC	CASRAGQGVGGYGYTF
TRBV25-1	-	TRBJ2-5	-	TGTGCCAGCAGCCAATCCGGGCCCCTGGGGGAGACCCAGTACTTC	CASSQSGPLGETQYF
TRBV27	-	TRBJ2-7	-	TGTGCCAGCAGTCCTCCGGGACTGCCCTTACGGGAGCAGTACTTC	CASSPPGLPLREQYF
TRBV12-5	-	TRBJ2-1	-	TGTGCTAGTGGTCCCAACTACAATGAGCAGTTCTTC	CASGPNYNEQFF
TRBV7-3	-	TRBJ2-7	TRBD2	TGTGCCAGCAGCTTATCCCGGGACTACTACGAGCAGTACTTC	CASSLSRDYYEQYF
TRBV27	-	TRBJ2-5	-	TGTGCCAGCAGTTTACCAGAGGAAGAGACCCAGTACTTC	CASSLPEEETQYF
TRBV11-1	-	TRBJ2-1	-	TGTGCCAGCAGCCGCCTCGCCTACAATGAGCAGTTCTTC	CASSRLAYNEQFF
TRBV25-1	-	TRBJ1-2	-	TGTGCCAGCAGTGCCGGACGTAAGGGAATCCTAGGCTACACCTTC	CASSAGRKGILGYTF
TRBV7-9	-	TRBJ1-4	TRBD1	TGTGCCAGCAGCTTAGGGACAGGGGGCAGTGAAAAACTGTTTTTT	CASSLGTGGSEKLFF
TRBV12-5	-	TRBJ2-5	TRBD2	TGTGCTAGTGGTCGGGGAGGGGCTGTAGGGACCCAGTACTTC	CASGRGGAVGTQYF
TRBV29-1	-	TRBJ1-2	-	TGCAGCGTTTATCCTCCTCAGGGGAACTATGGCTACACCTTC	CSVYPPQGNYGYTF
TRBV18	-	TRBJ1-5	TRBD1	TGTGCCAGCTCACCCGCTATCGGAGGGGGCGGTCAGCCCCAGCATTTT	CASSPAIGGGGQPQHF
TRBV29-1	few	TRBJ2-3	-	TGCAGCGTTGACCAGAACACAGATACGCAGTATTTT	CSVDQNTDTQYF
TRBV18	-	TRBJ2-1	TRBD2	TGTGCCAGCTCACCATCTAGCGGTGAGCAGTTCTTC	CASSPSSGEQFF
TRBV15	few	TRBJ2-1	-	TGTGCCACCAGCAGAGATAACCAGTACAATGAGCAGTTCTTC	CATSRDNQYNEQFF
TRBV18	-	TRBJ1-2	-	TGTGCCAGCTCCCCCGGCGCAGGTGGCCTCTATGGCTACACCTTC	CASSPGAGGLYGYTF
TRBV6-6	-	TRBJ1-6	TRBD1	TGTGCCAGCAGCCTCCGGACAGGGGATAATTCACCCCTCCACTTT	CASSLRTGDNSPLHF
TRBV25-1	-	TRBJ2-1	-	TGTGCCAGCAGTGACCACGCAGGCCACTCCACCTACAATGAGCAGTTCTTC	CASSDHAGHSTYNEQFF
TRBV11-2	-	TRBJ2-7	TRBD1	TGTGCCAGCAGCTCCCCCGGGACAGGGATATACGAGCAGTACTTC	CASSSPGTGIYEQYF
TRBV29-1	few	TRBJ1-2	-	TGCAGCGTGACCGGGACCGACTATGGCTACACCTTC	CSVTGTDYGYTF
TRBV18	-	TRBJ2-1	-	TGTGCCAGCTCACCACTAGCCCCAGGCAATGAGCAGTTCTTC	CASSPLAPGNEQFF
TRBV5-4	few	TRBJ1-1	TRBD1	TGTGCCAGCAGCGCCTCCGGGACAGTGAACACTGAAGCTTTCTTT	CASSASGTVNTEAFF
TRBV11-2	-	TRBJ2-3	-	TGTGCCAGCAGCTTAGGAGGTCAGGGAACAGATACGCAGTATTTT	CASSLGGQGTDTQYF
TRBV29-1	once	TRBJ2-2	-	TGCAGCGTTGCCCCATACACCGGGGAGCTGTTTTTT	CSVAPYTGELFF
TRBV6-4	-	TRBJ1-1	TRBD1	TGTGCCAGCAGTGTGGACAGGGGGACTGAAGCTTTCTTT	CASSVDRGTEAFF
TRBV6-1	-	TRBJ1-1	-	TGTGCCAGCAGTGAAGGCCAGGCGGTGAACACTGAAGCTTTCTTT	CASSEGQAVNTEAFF
TRBV19	-	TRBJ2-5	TRBD2	TGTGCCAGTAGTCTGTCTAGCGGGAGTCGAGAGACCCAGTACTTC	CASSLSSGSRETQYF
TRBV28	once	TRBJ2-3	TRBD2	TGTGCCAGCAGTTTACGGACTAGCGGGAGTCGTACAGATACGCAGTATTTT	CASSLRTSGSRTDTQYF
TRBV30	-	TRBJ2-2	-	TGTGCCTGGAGCTCACGACCGCGGGGCAGGCCGGAGGCCGGGGAGCTGTTTTTT	CAWSSRPRGRPEAGELFF